Sequencing of this TCR beta chain was carried out in a study of blood T cell repertoires in COVID-19. This clone was counted once. Produced via immunoSEQ multiplex PCR; TCRdb's table is partial and in-frame only. This table has approximately 200,000 clones, about 84% appearing once. Participants were aged about 18 to 90 years, lived in over 20 US areas, and enrolled virtually. CDR3 length equals 15 residues. Germline V gene sequence: CDR1 SGHTA, CDR2 FQGNSA. V was clipped by 3 bases and J by 4 bases, with 14 bases between them. The source is a woman between 40 and 50 years old with acute COVID-19. V and J are TRBV7-2 and TRBJ2-3; weak D call: TRBD1 (5 bases). Sequenced: PBMCs or T cells enriched from blood (not recorded which). CDR3 coding DNA: TGTGCCAGCAGCTTGGAATTCAGGGAATCAGATACGCAGTATTTT. Amino acid sequence: CASSLEFRESDTQYF.